These 29 T cell receptor beta chains were sequenced from one sample in a study of T cell clusters in autoimmune cytopenias. Multiplex touch-down PCR amplified TRB using TRB-A and TRB-B pools in one tube. TCRdb derives one entry per CDR3 protein from the multiplex PCR reads, leaving out DNA. This sample's clone table lists roughly 10,000 distinct CDR3 sequences. Some 40,000 genome equivalents of blood DNA were amplified for TRB. The same sample was also studied in work on T cell repertoires in aging, cancer and after chemotherapy.

Sequencing used peripheral blood. Receptor source: a human donor in good health.

The chain employs TRBV2 and TRBJ2-1; the D call of TRBD2 rests on TCRdb alone, since no DNA is present to check it. From germline, CDR1 is SNHLY and CDR2 FYNNEI. CDR3 size: 17 residues. CDR3 in amino acids: CASSEATLAGGFWEQFF.

By frequency, this clonotype is medium-sized. The chain carries TRBV6-5 and TRBJ2-1; there is no DNA to check the TCRdb D call of TRBD1. This CDR3 has 15 amino acids. Germline loops: CDR1 MNHEY, CDR2 SVGAGI. This CDR3 is CASTLPGTGIDEQFF.

By frequency, this clonotype is medium-sized. This sequence joins TRBV19 and TRBJ2-7; the TRBD1 assignment by TCRdb is unverifiable without DNA. Germline V lookup: CDR1 LNHDA, CDR2 SQIVND (reference sequence). This CDR3 comprises 15 residues. The CDR3 here is CASSNAGTGLYEQYF.

The chain employs TRBV24-1 and TRBJ2-1; TCRdb indicates TRBD1, and absent DNA this call remains unverified. The CDR3 has 16 residues. Germline CDR1 is KGHDR and CDR2 is SFDVKD. CDR3 protein: CATSDLAGASGNEQFF.

This clonotype shows up as medium-sized by frequency. This chain links TRBV30 with TRBJ1-3; TCRdb indicates TRBD1, and absent DNA this call remains unverified. The V gene's germline CDR1 is GTSNPN and CDR2 SVGIG (reference sequence). There are 14 residues in the CDR3. This CDR3 reads CAWSDRQTRFTIYF.

V gene TRBV6-2 or TRBV6-3 combines with J gene TRBJ1-5; as DNA is missing, the TRBD1 call by TCRdb cannot be tested. From germline, CDR1 is MNHEY and CDR2 SVGEGT. This CDR3 has 17 amino acids. This CDR3 reads CASSRRDPGYSNQPQHF.

This clonotype is deemed medium-sized by its frequency. The gene calls are TRBV6-6 and TRBJ2-2; TCRdb returns TRBD1, unconfirmable since there is no DNA. CDR1 is MNHNY and CDR2 is SVGAGI in the germline V gene (reference sequence). The CDR3 extends over 16 amino acids. The chain's CDR3 is CASSYSGQGGTGELFF.

The CDR3 loop reads CASRGLAGASHTDTQYF. The chain couples TRBV7-2 to TRBJ2-3; no DNA is available, so the TRBD2 call from TCRdb remains unchecked. The germline CDR1 and CDR2 sequences are SGHTA and FQGNSA. The CDR3 is 17 residues long.

The rearrangement uses TRBV29-1 and TRBJ1-1. Germline CDR1 reads SQVTM; CDR2 reads ANQGSEA. The length of the CDR3 is 14 residues. Here the CDR3 reads CSAEDDSSIPEAFF.

The J gene is TRBJ2-7, the V gene TRBV29-1; the TCRdb D gene call, TRBD1, has no DNA to confirm it. CDR1 and CDR2 (germline): SQVTM, ANQGSEA. The CDR3 consists of 11 residues. This CDR3 is CSTWTGGEQYF.

This rearrangement joins TRBV5-1 to TRBJ1-4; TCRdb proposes TRBD1, but this gene call is untestable without DNA. CDR3 size: 14 residues. The germline V gene encodes CDR1 SGHRS and CDR2 YFSETQ. CDR3 residues: CASSPGTGNEKLFF.

The CDR3 is CSASPMGAEWNTGELFF. This sequence joins TRBV20-1 and TRBJ2-2; as DNA is missing, the TRBD1 call by TCRdb cannot be tested. The germline gives CDR1 DFQATT, CDR2 SNEGSKA (reference sequence). The CDR3 consists of 17 residues.

This clonotype ranks as medium-sized in terms of frequency. This chain connects TRBV6-6 to TRBJ2-7. In germline, CDR1 is MNHNY, CDR2 SVGAGI (reference sequence). The CDR3 loop spans 11 amino acids. This CDR3 reads CASSYAGEQYF.

The chain has TRBV20-1 and TRBJ2-5; TCRdb names TRBD1, which stays unverified in the absence of DNA. CDR3 length: 15 amino acids. Germline values: CDR1 DFQATT, CDR2 SNEGSKA (reference sequence). The CDR3 loop reads CSARASGAGVETQYF.

This chain uses TRBV6-4 with TRBJ1-2; absent DNA, TCRdb's TRBD1 call cannot be checked. In germline, CDR1 is MRHNA, CDR2 SNTAGT. The CDR3 contains 16 residues. CDR3 protein: CASSKDRGHCYYGYTF.

The rearrangement links TRBV4-1 to TRBJ2-1; TCRdb names TRBD2, which stays unverified in the absence of DNA. Germline CDR1 MGHRA, CDR2 YSYEKL. The CDR3 consists of 15 residues. CDR3: CASSQVTSGGDEQFF.

V usage is TRBV4-1 and J usage is TRBJ2-3; TCRdb's D call, TRBD1, is unchecked because there is no DNA. CDR3 length: 20 residues. Germline lookup yields CDR1 MGHRA and CDR2 YSYEKL. The CDR3 region is CASSLGLDSRTIRSTDTQYF.

This clonotype is identified as medium-sized from frequency. The chain combines TRBV13 with TRBJ2-7. The CDR3 loop spans 11 amino acids. The germline gives CDR1 PRHDT, CDR2 FYEKMQ (reference sequence). CDR3 region: CASSLADEQYF.

This clonotype shows up as medium-sized by frequency. The chain recombines TRBV6-4 with TRBJ2-1; TCRdb outputs TRBD1, but without DNA this stays unchecked. Germline loops: CDR1 MRHNA, CDR2 SNTAGT. The CDR3 totals 13 residues. The CDR3 reads CASSDRDNNEQFF.

This clonotype is called medium-sized based on its frequency. The gene calls are TRBV27 and TRBJ2-7; lacking DNA, the TRBD1 call made by TCRdb goes unchecked. Looked up from germline, CDR1 is MNHEY and CDR2 is SMNVEV (reference sequence). The CDR3 runs 13 residues. Here the CDR3 reads CASSPQTGYEQYF.

V is TRBV5-6 and J is TRBJ2-3; the TCRdb call, TRBD2, lacks DNA for checking. The CDR3 spans 16 residues. Germline CDR1 is SGHDT and CDR2 is YYEEEE. The chain's CDR3 is CASSSTSGGTTDTQYF.

Its frequency marks this clonotype as medium-sized. This chain uses TRBV18 with TRBJ1-1. This CDR3 spans 14 amino acids. The germline CDR1 and CDR2 sequences are KGHSH and LQKENI. The CDR3 protein is CASSPQERNTEAFF.

The V gene is TRBV6-2 or TRBV6-3, the J gene TRBJ2-1; TCRdb's D call of TRBD2 is untestable without DNA. The length of the CDR3 is 14 residues. Germline loops: CDR1 MNHEY, CDR2 SVGEGT. This chain's CDR3 is CASHRTSPINEQFF.

CDR3 region: CASSLGDRSSTDTQYF. The chain has TRBV5-6 and TRBJ2-3; there is no DNA to check the TCRdb D call of TRBD1. The V gene's germline CDR1 is SGHDT and CDR2 YYEEEE. CDR3 length: 16 residues.

The chain combines TRBV18 with TRBJ2-1. The CDR3 sequence is 16 residues long. Germline CDR1 is KGHSH and CDR2 is LQKENI. The CDR3 sequence is CASSPRNGRTYNEQFF. Looking up the rest from reference TRBV18 and TRBJ2-1 gives the full variable domain: NAGVMQNPRHLVRRRGQEARLRCSPMKGHSHVYWYRQLPEEGLKFMVYLQKENIIDESGMPKERFSAEFPKEGPSILRIQQVVRGDSAAYFCASSPRNGRTYNEQFFGPGTRLTVL.

The chain joins TRBV5-1 to TRBJ2-1; TCRdb outputs TRBD1, but without DNA this stays unchecked. CDR3 size: 14 residues. The germline gives CDR1 SGHRS, CDR2 YFSETQ. The CDR3 sequence is CASSLGQGGNEQFF.

The chain uses TRBV18 and TRBJ2-3; absent DNA, TCRdb's TRBD2 call cannot be checked. Germline values: CDR1 KGHSH, CDR2 LQKENI. This CDR3 has 13 amino acids. This CDR3 is CASSPQGTDLGYF.

The chain couples TRBV28 to TRBJ2-5; the D call from TCRdb, TRBD2, cannot be confirmed without DNA. The CDR3 consists of 13 residues. Germline V gene lookup returns CDR1 MDHEN and CDR2 SYDVKM. The CDR3 loop is CASTPGGGETQYF.

This chain uses TRBV6-5 with TRBJ2-4; TCRdb designates TRBD1, a call that cannot be tested without DNA. Germline V gene data show CDR1 as MNHEY and CDR2 as SVGAGI. The CDR3 sequence is 15 residues long. This chain's CDR3 is CASSYTGYLGDIQYF.